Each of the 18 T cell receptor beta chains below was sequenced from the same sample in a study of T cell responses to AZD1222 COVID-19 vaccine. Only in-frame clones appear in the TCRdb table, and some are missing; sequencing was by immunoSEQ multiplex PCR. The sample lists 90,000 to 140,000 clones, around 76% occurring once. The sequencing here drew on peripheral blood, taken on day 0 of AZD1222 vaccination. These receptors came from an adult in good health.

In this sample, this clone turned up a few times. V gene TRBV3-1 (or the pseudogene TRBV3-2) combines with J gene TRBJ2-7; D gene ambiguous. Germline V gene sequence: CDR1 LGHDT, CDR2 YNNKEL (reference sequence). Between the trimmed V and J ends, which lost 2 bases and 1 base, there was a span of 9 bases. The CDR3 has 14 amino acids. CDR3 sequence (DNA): TGTGCCAGCAGCCAACCCTTCAGGTCCTACGAGCAGTACTTC. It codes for CASSQPFRSYEQYF.

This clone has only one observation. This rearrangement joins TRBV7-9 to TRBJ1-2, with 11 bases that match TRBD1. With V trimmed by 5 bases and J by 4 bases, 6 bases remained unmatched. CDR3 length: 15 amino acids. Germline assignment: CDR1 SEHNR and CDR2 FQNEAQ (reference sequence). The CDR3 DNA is TGTGCCAGCAGCGCACCCGGGACAGGGGGCTATGGCTACACCTTC. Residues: CASSAPGTGGYGYTF.

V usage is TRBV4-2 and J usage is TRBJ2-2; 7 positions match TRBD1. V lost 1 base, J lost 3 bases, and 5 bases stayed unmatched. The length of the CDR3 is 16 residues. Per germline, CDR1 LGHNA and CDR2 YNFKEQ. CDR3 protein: CASSQAGDRDTGELFF. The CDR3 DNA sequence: TGTGCCAGCAGCCAAGCCGGTGACAGGGACACCGGGGAGCTGTTTTTT.

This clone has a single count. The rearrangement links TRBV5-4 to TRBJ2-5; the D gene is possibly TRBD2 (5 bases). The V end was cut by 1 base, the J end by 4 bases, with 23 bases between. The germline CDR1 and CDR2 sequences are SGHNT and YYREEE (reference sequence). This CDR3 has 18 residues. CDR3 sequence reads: CASSLPGSRGLAGETQYF. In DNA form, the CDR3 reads TGTGCCAGCAGCTTGCCCGGGTCCAGAGGGCTAGCTGGAGAGACCCAGTACTTC.

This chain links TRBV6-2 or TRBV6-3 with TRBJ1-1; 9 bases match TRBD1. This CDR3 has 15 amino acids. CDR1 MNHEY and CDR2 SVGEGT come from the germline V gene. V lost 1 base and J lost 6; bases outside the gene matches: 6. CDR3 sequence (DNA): TGTGCCAGCAGTTACTACACGGGACAGGGCGCTGAAGCTTTCTTT. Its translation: CASSYYTGQGAEAFF.

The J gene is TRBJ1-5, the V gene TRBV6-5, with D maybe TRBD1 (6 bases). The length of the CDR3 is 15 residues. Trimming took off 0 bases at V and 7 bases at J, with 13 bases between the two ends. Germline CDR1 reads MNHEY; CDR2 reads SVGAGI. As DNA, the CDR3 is TGTGCCAGCAGTTACTCGCCAGGGGCGGACCAGCCCCAGCATTTT. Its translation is CASSYSPGADQPQHF.

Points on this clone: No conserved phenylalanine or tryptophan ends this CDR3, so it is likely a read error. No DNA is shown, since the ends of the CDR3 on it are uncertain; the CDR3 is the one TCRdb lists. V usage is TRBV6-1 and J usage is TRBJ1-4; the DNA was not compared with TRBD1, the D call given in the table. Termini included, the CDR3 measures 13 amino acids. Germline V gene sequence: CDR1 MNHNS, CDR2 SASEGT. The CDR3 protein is CASSEDYRGGQSH.

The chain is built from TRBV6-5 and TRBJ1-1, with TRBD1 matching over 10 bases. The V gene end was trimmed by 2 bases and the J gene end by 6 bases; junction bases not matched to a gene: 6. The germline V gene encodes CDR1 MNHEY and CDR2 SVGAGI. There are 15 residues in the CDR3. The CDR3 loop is CASSYRGQGDPEAFF. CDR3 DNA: TGTGCCAGCAGTTACCGCGGACAGGGGGACCCTGAAGCTTTCTTT.

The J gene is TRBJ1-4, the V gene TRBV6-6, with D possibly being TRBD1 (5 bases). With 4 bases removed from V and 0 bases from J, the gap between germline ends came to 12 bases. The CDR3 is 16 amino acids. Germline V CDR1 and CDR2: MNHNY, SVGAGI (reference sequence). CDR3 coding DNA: TGTGCCAGCAGTTTGAGGCTGGGGGCAACTAATGAAAAACTGTTTTTT. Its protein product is CASSLRLGATNEKLFF.

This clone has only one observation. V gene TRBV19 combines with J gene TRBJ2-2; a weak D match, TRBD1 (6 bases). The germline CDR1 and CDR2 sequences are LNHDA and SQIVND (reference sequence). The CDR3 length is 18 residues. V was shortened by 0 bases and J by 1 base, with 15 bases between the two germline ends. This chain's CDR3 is CASSIDIWGRGNTGELFF. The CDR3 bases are TGTGCCAGTAGTATAGACATCTGGGGGCGCGGGAACACCGGGGAGCTGTTTTTT. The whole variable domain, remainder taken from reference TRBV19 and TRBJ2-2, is DGGITQSPKYLFRKEGQNVTLSCEQNLNHDAMYWYRQDPGQGLRLIYYSQIVNDFQKGDIAEGYSVSREKKESFPLTVTSAQKNPTAFYLCASSIDIWGRGNTGELFFGEGSRLTVL.

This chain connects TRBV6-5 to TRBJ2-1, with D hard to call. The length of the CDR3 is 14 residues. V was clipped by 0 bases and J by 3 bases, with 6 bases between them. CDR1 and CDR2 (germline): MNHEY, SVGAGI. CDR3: CASSYSSDYNEQFF. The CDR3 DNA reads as TGTGCCAGCAGTTACTCCTCGGACTACAATGAGCAGTTCTTC.

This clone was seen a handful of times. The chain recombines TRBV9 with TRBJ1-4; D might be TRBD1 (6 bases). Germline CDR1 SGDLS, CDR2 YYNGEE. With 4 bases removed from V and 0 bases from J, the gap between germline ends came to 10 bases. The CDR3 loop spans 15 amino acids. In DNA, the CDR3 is TGTGCCAGCAGCCGCGAGGGGGCAACTAATGAAAAACTGTTTTTT. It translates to CASSREGATNEKLFF.

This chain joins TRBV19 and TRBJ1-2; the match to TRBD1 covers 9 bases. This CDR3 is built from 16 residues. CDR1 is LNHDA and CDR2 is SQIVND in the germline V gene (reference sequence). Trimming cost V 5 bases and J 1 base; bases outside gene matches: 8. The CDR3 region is CASSPWDRADNYGYTF. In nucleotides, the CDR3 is TGTGCCAGTAGTCCCTGGGACAGGGCCGATAACTATGGCTACACCTTC.

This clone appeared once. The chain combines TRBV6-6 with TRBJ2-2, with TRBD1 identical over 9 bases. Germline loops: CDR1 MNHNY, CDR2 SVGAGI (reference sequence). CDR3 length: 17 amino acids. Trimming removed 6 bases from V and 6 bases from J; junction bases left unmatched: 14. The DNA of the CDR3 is TGTGCCAGCAGACGAAAGGGACAGGGAATTTTAGCCGGGGAGCTGTTTTTT. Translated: CASRRKGQGILAGELFF.

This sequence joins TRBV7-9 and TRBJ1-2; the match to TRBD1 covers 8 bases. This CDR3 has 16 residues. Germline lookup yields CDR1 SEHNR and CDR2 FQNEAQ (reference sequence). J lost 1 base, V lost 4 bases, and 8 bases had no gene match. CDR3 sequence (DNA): TGTGCCAGCAGCTCCCTCGGGACAGGATTTAACTATGGCTACACCTTC. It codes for CASSSLGTGFNYGYTF.

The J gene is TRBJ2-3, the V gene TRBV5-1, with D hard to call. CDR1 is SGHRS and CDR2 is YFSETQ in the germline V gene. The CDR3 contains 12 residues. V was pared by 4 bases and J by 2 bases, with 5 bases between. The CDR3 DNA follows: TGCGCCAGCAGCCCGGACACAGATACGCAGTATTTT. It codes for CASSPDTDTQYF. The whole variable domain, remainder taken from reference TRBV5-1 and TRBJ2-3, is KAGVTQTPRYLIKTRGQQVTLSCSPISGHRSVSWYQQTPGQGLQFLFEYFSETQRNKGNFPGRFSGRQFSNSRSEMNVSTLELGDSALYLCASSPDTDTQYFGPGTRLTVL.

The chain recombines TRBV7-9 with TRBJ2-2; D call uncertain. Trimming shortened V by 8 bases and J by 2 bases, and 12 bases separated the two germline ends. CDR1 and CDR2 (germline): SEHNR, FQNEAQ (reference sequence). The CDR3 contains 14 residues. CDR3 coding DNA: TGTGCCAGCGGTTCCGGGTCTAACACCGGGGAGCTGTTTTTT. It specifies CASGSGSNTGELFF.

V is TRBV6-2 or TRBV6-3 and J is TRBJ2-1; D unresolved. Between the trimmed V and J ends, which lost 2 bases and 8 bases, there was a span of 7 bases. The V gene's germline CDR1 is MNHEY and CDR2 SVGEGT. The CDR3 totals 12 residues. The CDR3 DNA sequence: TGTGCCAGCAGTTACGACTGGGATGAGCAGTTCTTC. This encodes CASSYDWDEQFF.